The following is a T cell receptor beta chain sequence with its context. What it binds is not known. This sample was taken from a study of CD8+ T cells in alopecia areata. Study details: Severity scores in treated patients reflected the percentage of scalp affected. Broader study findings: Sequencing of scalp samples also captures resident alphabeta T cells of normal skin.

Isolated RNA was reverse transcribed into cDNA used as the sequencing template. Clones were sequenced by immunoSEQ multiplex PCR, and TCRdb holds only the in-frame ones, with some missing. The sample yields approximately 210,000 clones, 64% seen once. The germline V gene has CDR1 SQVTM and CDR2 ANQGSEA. The CDR3 totals 12 residues. Treatment specified: oral pan-JAK inhibitor, 5-10 mg twice daily. V gene TRBV29-1 combines with J gene TRBJ1-2; a weak D match, TRBD1 (6 bases). The origin of this receptor is a human donor with alopecia areata. Sequences were derived from CD4+ T cells sorted from blood, sampled around week 50, from a patient treated with tofacitinib. CDR3 loop: CTTSGEASGYTF. The CDR3 DNA sequence: TGCACCACATCAGGGGAAGCGTCTGGCTACACCTTC.